These 20 T cell receptor beta chains share one sample of origin, sequenced in a study of CD8+ T cells in alopecia areata. RNA extraction was followed by reverse transcription into cDNA, which acted as the sequencing template. Sequencing used immunoSEQ multiplex PCR; TCRdb keeps in-frame clones, though not all of them. In the table there are about 130,000 clones, roughly 58% of which are singletons. Material: CD4+ T cells sorted from blood, obtained at week 0. The receptors here all came from a human donor with alopecia areata.

The V and J genes are TRBV14 and TRBJ2-1, with 7 bases lining up with TRBD1. The CDR3 runs to 13 residues. Germline assignment: CDR1 SGHDN and CDR2 FVKESK. V lost 3 bases, J lost 6 bases, and 2 bases stayed unmatched. The CDR3 DNA sequence: TGTGCCAGCAGCCATGACAGGGCCAATGAGCAGTTCTTC. Translated, it gives CASSHDRANEQFF.

This clone has more than one count but fewer than ten. The V and J genes are TRBV7-9 and TRBJ1-2, with D unresolved. CDR1 and CDR2 (germline): SEHNR, FQNEAQ (reference sequence). Trimming pared 5 bases from V and 4 bases from J, leaving 11 bases between. There are 13 residues in the CDR3. The CDR3 loop is CASSTSDGYGYTF. Here the CDR3 DNA reads TGTGCCAGCAGCACCAGTGACGGCTATGGCTACACCTTC.

This sequence joins TRBV5-1 and TRBJ1-1; D is possibly TRBD1 (5 bases). The CDR3 has 16 amino acids. The V end was cut by 4 bases, the J end by 5 bases, with 21 bases between. Per the germline V gene, CDR1 is SGHRS and CDR2 is YFSETQ. The DNA of the CDR3 is TGCGCCAGCAGCCCGCGACTAGGGGCAGGGAGGACTGAAGCTTTCTTT. This gives the protein CASSPRLGAGRTEAFF.

Concerning this clone: This CDR3 is also generated by other DNA sequences in the sample. V is TRBV4-3 and J is TRBJ2-5; D not certain. Trimming shortened V by 0 bases and J by 5 bases, and 7 bases separated the two germline ends. Germline values: CDR1 LGHNA, CDR2 YSLEER. The CDR3 has 13 amino acids. The DNA for the CDR3 is TGCGCCAGCAGCCAAGAGGGAAGGGAGACCCAGTACTTC. Translated, it gives CASSQEGRETQYF.

The rearrangement uses TRBV6-1 and TRBJ2-3; the D gene is possibly TRBD1 (6 bases). V shed 6 bases and J shed 0 bases, with 10 bases lying between them. Germline values: CDR1 MNHNS, CDR2 SASEGT. CDR3 length: 14 residues. The CDR3 protein is CASRVGQSTDTQYF. In nucleotides, the CDR3 is TGTGCCAGCAGGGTCGGACAGAGCACAGATACGCAGTATTTT.

The chain couples TRBV2 to TRBJ2-1; D gene ambiguous. The CDR3 has 15 amino acids. The germline V and J ends were trimmed by 7 bases and 0 bases, with 13 bases remaining between them. Germline loops: CDR1 SNHLY, CDR2 FYNNEI. CDR3 sequence: CASTRQTHSYNEQFF. CDR3 nucleotide sequence: TGTGCCAGCACTCGGCAGACTCACTCCTACAATGAGCAGTTCTTC.

About this clone itself: The sample has other DNA sequences that encode this CDR3 too. This sequence joins TRBV7-2 and TRBJ2-7, with unresolved D. The germline V and J ends were trimmed by 4 bases and 2 bases, with 9 bases remaining between them. The CDR3 consists of 13 residues. Per the germline V gene, CDR1 is SGHTA and CDR2 is FQGNSA. This chain's CDR3 is CASSSGRTYEQYF. The CDR3 DNA reads TGTGCCAGCAGCTCTGGGCGGACCTACGAGCAGTACTTC.

This chain links TRBV5-1 with TRBJ2-7; TRBD1 might be the D (7 bases). The V and J ends lost 0 bases and 0 bases respectively, with 13 bases between them. Germline V gives CDR1 SGHRS, CDR2 YFSETQ. This CDR3 is 16 amino acids long. The CDR3 nucleotides read TGCGCCAGCAGCTTGGCCGGAGGGACAGACTCCTACGAGCAGTACTTC. Translated, it gives CASSLAGGTDSYEQYF.

This clone showed up just a few times. V and J are TRBV2 and TRBJ1-4; the match to TRBD1 covers 7 bases. The CDR3 contains 13 residues. After removal of 4 bases from V and 6 bases from J, the junction contained 2 bases not matched to a gene. The germline gives CDR1 SNHLY, CDR2 FYNNEI. The CDR3: CASSGQGDEKLFF. As DNA, the CDR3 is TGTGCCAGCAGTGGACAGGGAGATGAAAAACTGTTTTTT.

The chain recombines TRBV7-6 with TRBJ2-7; D not resolved. Trimming left V 1 base short and J 5 bases short, with 6 bases between. This CDR3 has 12 residues. CDR1 is SGHVS, CDR2 FNYEAQ, per germline. The CDR3 nucleotides read TGTGCCAGCAGCTTAGGGGTTGACGAGCAGTACTTC. This codes for CASSLGVDEQYF.

The chain couples TRBV5-1 to TRBJ2-7; a possible D gene is TRBD2 (5 bases). Germline lookup yields CDR1 SGHRS and CDR2 YFSETQ. The CDR3 is made up of 14 amino acids. V dropped 2 bases and J dropped 5 bases, with 14 bases sitting between them. The CDR3 nucleotides are TGCGCCAGCAGCTTATCCGGGGTCAAGAACGAGCAGTACTTC. The encoded protein is CASSLSGVKNEQYF.

The chain couples TRBV7-6 to TRBJ2-5; 8 bases line up with TRBD2. V gave up 4 bases and J gave up 4 bases; unmatched junction bases: 8. Germline V gene lookup returns CDR1 SGHVS and CDR2 FNYEAQ. This CDR3 contains 15 residues. In DNA form, the CDR3 reads TGTGCCAGCAGCTCACCGGGACTAGGTTTAGAGACCCAGTACTTC. Translating it yields CASSSPGLGLETQYF.

There are a few counts of this clone. Here the CDR3 reads CASSSAEQETQYF. The DNA for the CDR3 is TGTGCCAGTAGTAGCGCCGAGCAAGAGACCCAGTACTTC. The rearrangement joins TRBV19 to TRBJ2-5; D remains unclear. The CDR3 contains 13 residues. Looked up from germline, CDR1 is LNHDA and CDR2 is SQIVND (reference sequence). The V and J ends lost 4 bases and 2 bases respectively, with 8 bases between them.

This clone was observed once. The chain uses TRBV6-1 and TRBJ2-1; 7 bases line up with TRBD2. Per the germline V gene, CDR1 is MNHNS and CDR2 is SASEGT. This CDR3 region has 15 residues. J lost 4 bases, V lost 4 bases, and 7 bases had no gene match. The DNA for the CDR3 is TGTGCCAGCAGTGCGGTCGGGGGGATTTACAATGAGCAGTTCTTC. It is translated as CASSAVGGIYNEQFF.

Turning to this clone: One junction end does not reproduce the germline sequence, and a read error may be involved. J is TRBJ1-2 and V is TRBV6-6; 10 nucleotides agree with TRBD1. The CDR3 covers 14 residues. Per germline, CDR1 MNHNY and CDR2 SVGAGI (reference sequence). The CDR3: CASSHSSGQGNYTF. CDR3 nucleotides: TGTGCCAGCAGTCACTCCTCGGGACAGGGGAACTACACCTTC.

V usage is TRBV30 and J usage is TRBJ1-5, with a tentative D call TRBD1 (5 bases). V was cut by 4 bases and J by 5 bases, with 9 bases left in between. The CDR3 runs to 12 residues. From germline, CDR1 is GTSNPN and CDR2 SVGIG (reference sequence). CDR3 DNA sequence: TGTGCCTGGACTCAGGGACATCAGCCCCAGCATTTT. Amino acid sequence: CAWTQGHQPQHF.

This chain connects TRBV27 to TRBJ2-2; D gene ambiguous. Germline-derived CDR1 and CDR2 are MNHEY and SMNVEV (reference sequence). V was cut by 4 bases and J by 6 bases, with 12 bases left in between. The CDR3 contains 14 residues. The chain's CDR3 is CASSWTDGAGELFF. Here the CDR3 DNA reads TGTGCCAGCAGTTGGACGGATGGGGCCGGGGAGCTGTTTTTT.

The CDR3 nucleotides are TGTGCCAGCAGCTTAGTTCGGTTTTCATCGAACACCGGGGAGCTGTTTTTT. Its protein is CASSLVRFSSNTGELFF. The chain links TRBV11-2 to TRBJ2-2; D is ambiguous. The CDR3 totals 17 residues. CDR1 and CDR2 from the germline V gene are SGHAT and FQNNGV. The V gene lost 1 base and the J gene lost 0 bases, with 12 bases spanning the gap.

This rearrangement joins TRBV10-3 to TRBJ2-5; D may match TRBD1 or TRBD2 (6 bases each). This CDR3 comprises 15 residues. V lost 6 bases to trimming and J lost 5 bases, with 19 bases between them. The germline V gene encodes CDR1 ENHRY and CDR2 SYGVKD. The CDR3 coding sequence is TGTGCCATCAGCCTGGGCACAGGGAGGTCGGAGACCCAGTACTTC. Translation gives CAISLGTGRSETQYF.

The J gene is TRBJ2-2, the V gene TRBV11-2, with D unresolved. There are 11 residues in the CDR3. V lost 6 bases and J 8 bases, leaving 7 bases between the germline ends. Germline V gene lookup returns CDR1 SGHAT and CDR2 FQNNGV. The CDR3 DNA is TGTGCCAGCAGGGCAGAAGGGGAGCTGTTTTTT. Amino acid sequence: CASRAEGELFF. Full variable domain (remainder filled in from reference TRBV11-2 and TRBJ2-2): EAGVAQSPRYKIIEKRQSVAFWCNPISGHATLYWYQQILGQGPKLLIQFQNNGVVDDSQLPKDRFSAERLKGVDSTLKIQPAKLEDSAVYLCASRAEGELFFGEGSRLTVL.